The entry below describes one TCR beta chain. As yet, its antigen is unknown. V shed 0 bases and J shed 0 bases, with 6 bases lying between them. This CDR3 comprises 15 residues. Per germline, CDR1 SGHVS and CDR2 FNYEAQ. The sample originates from a study of vaccination and CD4 T cells after COVID-19. The Oncomine TCR Beta short-read assay generated sequence data from the DNA of cultured CD4+ T cells. MiXCR, applied by TCRdb to the PCR reads, yields one record per CDR3 protein. The repertoire holds 20,000 to 30,000 distinct CDR3 sequences, with 35% to 50% as singletons. The time point was: late sampling 161 to 241 days after vaccination in three convalescent patients. Treatment indicated: 10-day PBMC culture with coronavirus spike peptide pools or control peptides (ViraFEST assay).

The chain joins TRBV7-6 to TRBJ2-1; D not certain. This specimen was CD4+ T cells from blood, cultured in vitro, taken about 7 months after SARS-CoV-2 vaccination. The clonotype originates from a human donor who had recovered from COVID-19. The CDR3 sequence is CASSLARSSYNEQFF. CDR3 in DNA: TGTGCCAGCAGCTTAGCCCGAAGCTCCTACAATGAGCAGTTCTTC.